Detailed here is one TCR beta chain. This sample is drawn from a study of blood T cell repertoires in COVID-19. Study details: Researchers got acute and convalescent COVID-19 samples from the United States, Italy and Spain. The cDNA or gDNA used as material had been derived from T cells, B-cell-depleted T cells, or PBMCs.

The CDR3 contains 13 residues. Unmatched junction bases numbered 3, after V lost 4 bases and J lost 4 bases. CDR1 MDHEN and CDR2 SYDVKM come from the germline V gene. Per the original methods: Counts of nucleated cells, estimated from reference gene primer amplification, were obtained. Produced via immunoSEQ multiplex PCR; TCRdb's table is partial and in-frame only. V and J calls and clone size are as listed in that table; D and trimming were resolved from the DNA. The repertoire has some 150,000 clones, 65% to 85% of them found once; the top ten carry under 3%. The sample was peripheral blood. The TCR sequence derives from a human donor with acute or convalescent COVID-19. The donor label of this sample is uncertain. The chain has TRBV28 and TRBJ1-2; 7 positions match TRBD1. CDR3 DNA sequence: TGTGCCAGCAGTTCGGGACAGTCCTATGGCTACACCTTC. Translating it yields CASSSGQSYGYTF.